This T cell receptor beta chain was documented in a study of T cell changes during pregnancy in multiple sclerosis. Method: immunoSEQ multiplex PCR; TCRdb's copy keeps in-frame clones and lacks some. The sample lists roughly 57,000 clones, around 92% seen once, with approximately 0.6% in the top ten. Between the trimmed V and J ends, which lost 4 bases and 4 bases, there was a span of 11 bases. Germline-derived CDR1 and CDR2 are SGHTA and FQGTGA. The CDR3 contains 14 residues. The sequenced sample was CD4+ T cells from peripheral blood mononuclear cells, obtained after pregnancy. The clonotype was recovered from a female donor with multiple sclerosis, enrolled in a pregnancy study. This chain connects TRBV7-3 to TRBJ1-5; D possibly corresponds to TRBD1 (5 bases). The CDR3 is CASSSTSGNQPQHF. CDR3 DNA: TGTGCCAGCAGCTCGACTTCAGGGAATCAGCCCCAGCATTTT.